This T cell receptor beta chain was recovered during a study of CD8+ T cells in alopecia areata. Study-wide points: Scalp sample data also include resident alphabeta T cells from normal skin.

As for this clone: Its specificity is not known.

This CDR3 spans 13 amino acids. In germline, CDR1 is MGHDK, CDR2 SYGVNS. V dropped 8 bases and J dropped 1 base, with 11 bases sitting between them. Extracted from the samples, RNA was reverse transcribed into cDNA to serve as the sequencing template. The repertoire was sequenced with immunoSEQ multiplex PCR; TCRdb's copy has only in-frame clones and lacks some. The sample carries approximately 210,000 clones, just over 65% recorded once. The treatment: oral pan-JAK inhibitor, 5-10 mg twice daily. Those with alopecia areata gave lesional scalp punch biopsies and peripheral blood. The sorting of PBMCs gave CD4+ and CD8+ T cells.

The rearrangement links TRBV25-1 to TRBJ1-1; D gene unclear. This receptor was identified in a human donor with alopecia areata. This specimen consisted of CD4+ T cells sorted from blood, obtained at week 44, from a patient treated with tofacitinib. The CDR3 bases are TGTGCCAGCGCTCTTGGGCAGAACACTGAAGCTTTCTTT. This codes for CASALGQNTEAFF.